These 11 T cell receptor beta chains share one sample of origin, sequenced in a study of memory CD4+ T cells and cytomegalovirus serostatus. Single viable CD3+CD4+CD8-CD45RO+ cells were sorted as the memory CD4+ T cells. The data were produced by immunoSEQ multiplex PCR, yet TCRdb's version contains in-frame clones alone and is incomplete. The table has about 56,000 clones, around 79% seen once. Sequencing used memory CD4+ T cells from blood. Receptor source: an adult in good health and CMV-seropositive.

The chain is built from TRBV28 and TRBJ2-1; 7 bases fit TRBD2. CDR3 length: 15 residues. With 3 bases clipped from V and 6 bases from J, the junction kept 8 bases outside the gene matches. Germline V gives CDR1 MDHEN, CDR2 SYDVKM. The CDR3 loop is CASSLSGTIRNEQFF. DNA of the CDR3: TGTGCCAGCAGTTTGTCCGGGACTATTCGCAATGAGCAGTTCTTC.

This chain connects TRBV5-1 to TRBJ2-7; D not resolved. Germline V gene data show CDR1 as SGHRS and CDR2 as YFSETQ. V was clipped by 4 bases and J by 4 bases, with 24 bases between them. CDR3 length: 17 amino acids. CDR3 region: CASSPLGTTPFPYEQYF. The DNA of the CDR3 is TGCGCCAGCAGCCCCCTAGGCACGACCCCGTTTCCTTACGAGCAGTACTTC.

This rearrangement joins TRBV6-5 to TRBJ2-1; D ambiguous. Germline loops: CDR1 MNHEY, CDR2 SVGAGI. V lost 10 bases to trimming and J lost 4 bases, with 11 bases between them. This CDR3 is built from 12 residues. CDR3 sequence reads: CATKTDYNEQFF. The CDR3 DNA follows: TGTGCCACGAAGACGGATTACAATGAGCAGTTCTTC.

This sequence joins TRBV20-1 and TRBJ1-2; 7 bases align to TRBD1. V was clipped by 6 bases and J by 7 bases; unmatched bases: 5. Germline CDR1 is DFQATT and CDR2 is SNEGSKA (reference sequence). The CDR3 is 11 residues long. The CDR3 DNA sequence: TGCAGTGCCGTCCGGGACAGTGGCTACACCTTC. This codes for CSAVRDSGYTF.

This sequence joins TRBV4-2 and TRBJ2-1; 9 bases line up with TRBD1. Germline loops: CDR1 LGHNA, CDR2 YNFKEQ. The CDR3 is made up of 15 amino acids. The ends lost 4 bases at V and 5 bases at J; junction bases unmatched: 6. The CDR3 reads CASSPTGQGNNEQFF. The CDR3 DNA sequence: TGTGCCAGCAGCCCGACCGGACAGGGGAACAATGAGCAGTTCTTC.

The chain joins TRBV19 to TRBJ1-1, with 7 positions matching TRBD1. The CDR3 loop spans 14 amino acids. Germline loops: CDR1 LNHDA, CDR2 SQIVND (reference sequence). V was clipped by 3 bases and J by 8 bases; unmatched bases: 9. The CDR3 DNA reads TGTGCCAGTAGTATGCTTTCGACAGGGCAGGAAGCTTTCTTT. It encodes CASSMLSTGQEAFF.

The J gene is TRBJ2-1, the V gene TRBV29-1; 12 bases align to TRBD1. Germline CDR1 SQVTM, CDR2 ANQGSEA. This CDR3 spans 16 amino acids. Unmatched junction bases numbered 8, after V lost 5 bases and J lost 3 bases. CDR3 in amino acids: CSVLGTGGPVYNEQFF. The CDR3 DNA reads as TGCAGCGTTTTGGGGACAGGGGGCCCGGTCTACAATGAGCAGTTCTTC.

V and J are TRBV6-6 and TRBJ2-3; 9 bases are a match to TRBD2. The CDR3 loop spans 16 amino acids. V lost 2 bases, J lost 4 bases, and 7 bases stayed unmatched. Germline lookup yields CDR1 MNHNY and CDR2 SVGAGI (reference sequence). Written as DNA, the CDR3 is TGTGCCAGCAGTTACCGAGCGGGGGGTCTCCCAGATACGCAGTATTTT. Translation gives CASSYRAGGLPDTQYF.

This CDR3 reads CATGATAGVTDTQYF. The CDR3 bases are TGTGCCACGGGAGCAACAGCGGGAGTGACAGATACGCAGTATTTT. V and J are TRBV10-3 and TRBJ2-3, with 8 bases aligning to TRBD2. CDR1 and CDR2 from the germline V gene are ENHRY and SYGVKD. J lost 3 bases, V lost 10 bases, and 12 bases had no gene match. The CDR3 is 15 amino acids.

CDR3 amino acids: CASWGTGSVNEQFF. The CDR3 DNA is TGCGCCAGTTGGGGGACAGGGAGTGTCAATGAGCAGTTCTTC. The chain has TRBV5-1 and TRBJ2-1; 9 nucleotides line up with TRBD1. Germline V gene sequence: CDR1 SGHRS, CDR2 YFSETQ. The CDR3 is 14 residues long. The V segment lost 8 bases and the J segment 6 bases; nucleotides outside the gene matches: 9.

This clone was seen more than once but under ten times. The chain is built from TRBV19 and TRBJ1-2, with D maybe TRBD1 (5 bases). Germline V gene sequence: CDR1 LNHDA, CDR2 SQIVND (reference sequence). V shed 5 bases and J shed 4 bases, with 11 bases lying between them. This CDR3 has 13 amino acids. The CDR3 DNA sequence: TGTGCCAGTAGTCCCGGGACGATCTATGGCTACACCTTC. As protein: CASSPGTIYGYTF.